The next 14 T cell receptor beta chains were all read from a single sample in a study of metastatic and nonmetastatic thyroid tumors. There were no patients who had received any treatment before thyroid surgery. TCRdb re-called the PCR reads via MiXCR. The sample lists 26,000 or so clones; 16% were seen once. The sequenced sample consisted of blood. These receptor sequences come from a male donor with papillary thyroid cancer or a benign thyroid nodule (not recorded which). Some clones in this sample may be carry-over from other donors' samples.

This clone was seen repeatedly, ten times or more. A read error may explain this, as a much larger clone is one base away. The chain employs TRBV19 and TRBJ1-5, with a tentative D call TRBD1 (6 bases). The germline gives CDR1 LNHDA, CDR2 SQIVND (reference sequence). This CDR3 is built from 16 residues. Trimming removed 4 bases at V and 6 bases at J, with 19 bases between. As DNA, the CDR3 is TGTGCCAGTAGTAACCGGGACGGGGGCCCCAGTCAGCCCCAGCATTTT. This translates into CASSNRDGGPSQPQHF. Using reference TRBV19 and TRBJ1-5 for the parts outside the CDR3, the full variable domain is DGGITQSPKYLFRKEGQNVTLSCEQNLNHDAMYWYRQDPGQGLRLIYYSQIVNDFQKGDIAEGYSVSREKKESFPLTVTSAQKNPTAFYLCASSNRDGGPSQPQHFGDGTRLSIL.

The CDR3 coding sequence is TGTGCCAGCTCACCTCGGGACAGCTCCTACGAGCAGTACTTC. Its translation is CASSPRDSSYEQYF. V and J are TRBV18 and TRBJ2-7; 7 bases line up with TRBD1. CDR3 length equals 14 residues. CDR1 and CDR2 (germline): KGHSH, LQKENI. The J segment lost 0 bases and the V segment lost 3 bases, leaving 2 bases of the junction unmatched.

CDR3: CASSLDIYTEAFF. In nucleotides, the CDR3 is TGTGCCAGCAGCTTAGATATCTACACTGAAGCTTTCTTT. This chain links TRBV11-3 with TRBJ1-1; D remains ambiguous. This CDR3 is 13 amino acids long. The germline V gene has CDR1 SGHNT and CDR2 YENEEA. The V and J ends lost 0 bases and 3 bases respectively, with 5 bases between them.

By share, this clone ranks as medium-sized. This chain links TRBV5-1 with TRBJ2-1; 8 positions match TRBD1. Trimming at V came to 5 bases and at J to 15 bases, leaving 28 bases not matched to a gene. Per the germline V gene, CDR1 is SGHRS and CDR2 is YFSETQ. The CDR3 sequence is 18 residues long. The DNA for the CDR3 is TGCGCCAGCAGACACGAAAAGAGGGAACCCCGGGACAGGTTCCGGATGTTCTTC. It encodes CASRHEKREPRDRFRMFF.

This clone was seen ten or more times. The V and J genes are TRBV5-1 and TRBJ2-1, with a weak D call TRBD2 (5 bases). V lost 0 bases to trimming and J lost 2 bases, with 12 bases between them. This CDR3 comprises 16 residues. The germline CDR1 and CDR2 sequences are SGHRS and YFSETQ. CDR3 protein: CASSLDRGTTYNEQFF. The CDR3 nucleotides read TGCGCCAGCAGCTTGGATCGGGGAACGACCTACAATGAGCAGTTCTTC.

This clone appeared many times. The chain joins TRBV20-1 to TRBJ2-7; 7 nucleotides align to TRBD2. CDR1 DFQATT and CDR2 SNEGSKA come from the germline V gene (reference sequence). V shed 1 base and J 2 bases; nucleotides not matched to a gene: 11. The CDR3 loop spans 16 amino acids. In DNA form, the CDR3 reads TGCAGTGCTAGAGGGGTGGGCGGGAGAGTAACCTACGAGCAGTACTTC. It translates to CSARGVGGRVTYEQYF.

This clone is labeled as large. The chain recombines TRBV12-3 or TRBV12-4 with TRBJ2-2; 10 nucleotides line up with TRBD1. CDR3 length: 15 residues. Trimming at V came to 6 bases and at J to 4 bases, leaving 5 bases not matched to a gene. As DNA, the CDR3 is TGTGCCAGCAGGCAGACAGGGGGCACCACCGGGGAGCTGTTTTTT. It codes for CASRQTGGTTGELFF.

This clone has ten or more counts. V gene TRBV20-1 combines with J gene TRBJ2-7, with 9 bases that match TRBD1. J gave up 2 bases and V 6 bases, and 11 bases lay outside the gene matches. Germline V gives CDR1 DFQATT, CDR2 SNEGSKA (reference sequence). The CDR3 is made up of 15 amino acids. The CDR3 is CSAQVARTGAYEQYF. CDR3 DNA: TGCAGTGCCCAGGTGGCTAGGACAGGGGCCTACGAGCAGTACTTC.

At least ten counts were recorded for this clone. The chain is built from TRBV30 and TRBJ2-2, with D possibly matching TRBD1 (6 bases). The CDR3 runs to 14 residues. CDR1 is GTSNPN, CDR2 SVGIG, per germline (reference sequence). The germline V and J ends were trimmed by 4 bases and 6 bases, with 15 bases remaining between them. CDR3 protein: CAWNLPGVPGELFF. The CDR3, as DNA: TGTGCCTGGAACCTTCCAGGGGTCCCCGGGGAGCTGTTTTTT.

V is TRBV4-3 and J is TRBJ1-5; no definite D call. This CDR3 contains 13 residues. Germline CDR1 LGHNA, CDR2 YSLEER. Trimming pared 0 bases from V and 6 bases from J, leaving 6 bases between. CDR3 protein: CASSQDFSQPQHF. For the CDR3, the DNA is TGCGCCAGCAGCCAAGATTTTAGTCAGCCCCAGCATTTT.

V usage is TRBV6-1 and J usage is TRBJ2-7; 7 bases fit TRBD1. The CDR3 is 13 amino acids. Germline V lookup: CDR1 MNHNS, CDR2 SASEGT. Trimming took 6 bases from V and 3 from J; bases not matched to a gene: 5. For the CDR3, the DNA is TGTGCCAGCAGCCGGGACAGTAACTACGAGCAGTACTTC. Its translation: CASSRDSNYEQYF.

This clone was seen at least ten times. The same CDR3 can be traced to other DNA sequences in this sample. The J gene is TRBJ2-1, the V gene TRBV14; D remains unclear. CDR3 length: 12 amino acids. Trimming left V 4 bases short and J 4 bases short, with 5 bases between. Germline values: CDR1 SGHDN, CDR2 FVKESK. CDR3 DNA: TGTGCCAGCAGCCCGGATTACAATGAGCAGTTCTTC. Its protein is CASSPDYNEQFF.

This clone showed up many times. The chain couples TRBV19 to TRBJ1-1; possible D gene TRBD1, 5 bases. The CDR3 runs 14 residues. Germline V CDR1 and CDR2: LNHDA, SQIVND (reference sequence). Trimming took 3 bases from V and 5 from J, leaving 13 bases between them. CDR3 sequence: CASSMYGWGTEAFF. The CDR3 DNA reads TGTGCCAGTAGTATGTACGGTTGGGGGACTGAAGCTTTCTTT. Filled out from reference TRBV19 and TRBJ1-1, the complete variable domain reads DGGITQSPKYLFRKEGQNVTLSCEQNLNHDAMYWYRQDPGQGLRLIYYSQIVNDFQKGDIAEGYSVSREKKESFPLTVTSAQKNPTAFYLCASSMYGWGTEAFFGQGTRLTVV.

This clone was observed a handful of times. The CDR3 sequence: CASRAKGRYSPLHF. The CDR3, as DNA: TGTGCCAGCAGAGCAAAGGGAAGATATTCACCCCTCCACTTT. This rearrangement joins TRBV2 to TRBJ1-6; D gene ambiguous. The CDR3 is 14 amino acids. V gave up 6 bases and J gave up 8 bases, with 14 bases separating them. Looked up from germline, CDR1 is SNHLY and CDR2 is FYNNEI.